This is a list of T cell receptor beta chains from one sample in a study of PD-1 blockade in classical Hodgkin lymphoma. The data were produced by immunoSEQ multiplex PCR, yet TCRdb's version contains in-frame clones alone and is incomplete. Among over 45,000 clones listed, roughly 73% were seen once. The material was peripheral blood mononuclear cells (PBMCs), obtained before the second cycle of nivolumab. The receptors here all came from a human donor with classical Hodgkin lymphoma. Each CDR3 is given with its conserved first and last residue. Each record gives: V gene, J gene, D gene, clone size, CDR3 DNA, CDR3 protein. The D gene is left open where the match is weak. The size entry is marked missing in some rows and otherwise reads once, few, many or a size class.

TRBV19	TRBJ2-1	.	few	TGTGCCAGTAGTTCCAACCAGGGGTACAATGAGCAGTTCTTC	CASSSNQGYNEQFF
TRBV19	TRBJ1-5	.	few	TGTGCCAGTGGGAGGGAGGGAAGCAATCAGCCCCAGCATTTT	CASGREGSNQPQHF
TRBV9	TRBJ1-4	TRBD1	.	TGTGCCAGCAGCGCCACGGGACAGTATAATGAAAAACTGTTTTTT	CASSATGQYNEKLFF
TRBV7-9	TRBJ1-5	TRBD1	.	TGTGCCAGCAGCTCGCAGGGGGGCCCCTCGGATCAGCCCCAGCATTTT	CASSSQGGPSDQPQHF
TRBV10-3	TRBJ2-3	.	.	TGTGCCATCAAGGCTAGCACAGATACGCAGTATTTT	CAIKASTDTQYF
TRBV7-2	TRBJ2-7	.	.	TGTGCCAGCAGCTTGAGGCTAGGAGAGTACCATTACGAGCAGTACTTC	CASSLRLGEYHYEQYF
TRBV19	TRBJ1-2	.	.	TGTGCCAGTAGTATATCCCGGCCCGGGACTGAAGGCTATGGCTACACCTTC	CASSISRPGTEGYGYTF
TRBV19	TRBJ1-3	.	.	TGTGCCAGTAGTATGATCGCCCGAGGCTCCAATTTGGGAAACACCATATATTTT	CASSMIARGSNLGNTIYF
TRBV29-1	TRBJ1-2	.	.	TGCAGCGTTGAAGGGGCGCGAGGGGGCTATGGCTACACCTTC	CSVEGARGGYGYTF
TRBV11-2	TRBJ2-3	.	.	TGTGCCAGCAGCTTAGATCTCATAGTCGCAGATACGCAGTATTTT	CASSLDLIVADTQYF
TRBV19	TRBJ1-5	.	.	TGTGCCAGTGGTGGCCCTAACGCTAATCAGCCCCAGCATTTT	CASGGPNANQPQHF
TRBV7-2	TRBJ1-5	TRBD1	.	TGTGCCAGCAGCCCCCGACAGGGGGGACAGCCCCAGCATTTT	CASSPRQGGQPQHF
TRBV7-2	TRBJ1-1	TRBD1	.	TGTGCCAGCAGCCTCGGGACAGGGGGAAACACTGAAGCTTTCTTT	CASSLGTGGNTEAFF
TRBV9	TRBJ2-1	TRBD2	.	TGTGCCAGCAGCCCGCGGGGGGCGGGAGTCGATGAGCAGTTCTTC	CASSPRGAGVDEQFF
TRBV6-1	TRBJ2-7	TRBD1	.	TGTGCCAGCATCATGGGACAGATGGGCTACTGGGAGCAGTACTTC	CASIMGQMGYWEQYF
TRBV6-5	TRBJ2-7	.	few	TGTGCCAGCAGTTACCTTCTCTCCGGCGGATACGAGCAGTACTTC	CASSYLLSGGYEQYF
TRBV5-1	TRBJ2-2	TRBD1	.	TGCGCCAGCAGCTCTCGACAGGGGTTGACCGGGGAGCTGTTTTTT	CASSSRQGLTGELFF
TRBV30	TRBJ2-5	TRBD2	once	TGTGCCTGGACGGGGGGGGGCCCGGAGACCCAGTACTTC	CAWTGGGPETQYF
TRBV11-2	TRBJ1-2	.	.	TGTGCCAGCAGCCCAAGGGACGGAGTCCGGGATGGCTACACCTTC	CASSPRDGVRDGYTF
TRBV30	TRBJ2-7	TRBD2	.	TGTGCCTGGGCAAAGCGGGAACTACTCTACGAGCAGTACTTC	CAWAKRELLYEQYF
TRBV6-5	TRBJ1-6	TRBD1	.	TGTGCCAGCACCCAACAGGGGCCCTATAATTCACCCCTCCACTTT	CASTQQGPYNSPLHF
TRBV30	TRBJ2-1	.	few	TGTGCCTGGAGCCGATGGACCTCCTACAATGAGCAGTTCTTC	CAWSRWTSYNEQFF
TRBV19	TRBJ2-1	TRBD1	.	TGTGCCAGTAGTATGGTGGGACAGTTCGATGAGCAGTTCTTC	CASSMVGQFDEQFF
TRBV7-2	TRBJ2-7	.	few	TGTGCCAGCAGCTTAAGGGCCCCGACCACCTACGAGCAGTACTTC	CASSLRAPTTYEQYF
TRBV6-5	TRBJ1-6	.	.	TGTGCCAGCAGTCCGCAGGGGCTTAATTCACCCCTCCACTTT	CASSPQGLNSPLHF
TRBV10-3	TRBJ2-7	TRBD1	.	TGTGCCATCACCGACCGGACAGGGGGCCCCTACGAGCAGTACTTC	CAITDRTGGPYEQYF
TRBV6-6	TRBJ1-2	.	.	TGTGCCAGCAGTTATGGGGGCGGGGCGAACTATGGCTACACCTTC	CASSYGGGANYGYTF
TRBV9	TRBJ1-5	.	.	TGTGCCAGCAGCGAGAGGAGGGGTCAAGGCTTCGGGCAGCCCCAGCATTTT	CASSERRGQGFGQPQHF
TRBV11-2	TRBJ2-7	.	.	TGTGCCAGCAAAAATGGACCCAACTACGAGCAGTACTTC	CASKNGPNYEQYF